This entry features one T cell receptor beta chain sequence. The target antigen is unknown. The data stem from a study of post-analysis software for immune sequencing data. Study-wide context: Progressive-relapsing, secondary progressive and relapsing-remitting multiple sclerosis were among the disease courses included. Points from the study as a whole: Under the F measure, samples that were prepared in one batch clustered strongly together. Higher frequency in patients than in controls was seen for about five TRBV segments, with TRBV5-6, TRBV5-1 and TRBV20-1 among them. Compared against controls, patients with multiple sclerosis displayed significantly lower normalized Chao1 diversity.

Carried by the TCR beta cDNA libraries were unique molecular identifiers. Hundreds of thousands of cDNA molecules came from approximately 1 to 10 million T cells. TCRdb itself ran the PCR reads through MiXCR, one entry per CDR3 protein. This table has 380,000 or so distinct CDR3 sequences, approximately 38% appearing once. This CDR3 has 13 residues. The germline gives CDR1 MNHNY, CDR2 SVGAGI (reference sequence). Trimming pared 4 bases from V and 4 bases from J, leaving 8 bases between. The sequence was obtained from a girl aged 5 to 17 with multiple sclerosis. This sequence joins TRBV6-6 and TRBJ2-4; D remains ambiguous. Sequencing was performed on blood. CDR3 in DNA: TGTGCCAGCAGTTCCCCCGCTAAAAACATTCAGTACTTC. It yields the protein CASSSPAKNIQYF.